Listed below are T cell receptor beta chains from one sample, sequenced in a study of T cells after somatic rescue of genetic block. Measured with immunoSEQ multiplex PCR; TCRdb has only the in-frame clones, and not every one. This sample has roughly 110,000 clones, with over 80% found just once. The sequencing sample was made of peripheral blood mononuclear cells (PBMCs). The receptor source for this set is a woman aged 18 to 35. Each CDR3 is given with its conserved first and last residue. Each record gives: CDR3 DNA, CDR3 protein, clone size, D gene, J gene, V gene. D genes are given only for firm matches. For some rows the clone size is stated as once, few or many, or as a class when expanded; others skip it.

DNA: TGTGCCAGCTCACCCGTCCGGAAGGGCTACACCTTC
CDR3: CASSPVRKGYTF
size: NA
D: NA
J: TRBJ1-2
V: TRBV18

DNA: TGTGCCAGTAGTATGTCGGCCGGGGGCGGCGAGCAGTACTTC
CDR3: CASSMSAGGGEQYF
size: NA
D: NA
J: TRBJ2-7
V: TRBV19

DNA: TGTGCCAGCAGTTTATCCAGGGGACAGGGCTCCTACGAGCAGTACTTC
CDR3: CASSLSRGQGSYEQYF
size: NA
D: TRBD1
J: TRBJ2-7
V: TRBV27

DNA: TGTGCCAGCAGCTCAAAGAATAATTCACCCCTCCACTTT
CDR3: CASSSKNNSPLHF
size: NA
D: NA
J: TRBJ1-6
V: TRBV7-3

DNA: TGTGCCAGCAAAGGGGACAGCCTTTCCTACGAGCAGTACTTC
CDR3: CASKGDSLSYEQYF
size: NA
D: TRBD1
J: TRBJ2-7
V: TRBV11-2

DNA: TGCGCCAGCAGCCAAGATGAGTTCTCTGGGGCCAACGTCCTGACTTTC
CDR3: CASSQDEFSGANVLTF
size: once
D: NA
J: TRBJ2-6
V: TRBV4-3

DNA: TGTGCCAGCAGCTTGGTCGGGTTTTTCAGGACTCAGGCTCGCAATGAGCAGTTCTTC
CDR3: CASSLVGFFRTQARNEQFF
size: NA
D: NA
J: TRBJ2-1
V: TRBV5-5

DNA: TGTGCCAGCAAGAAGACAGGGGCCTACTATGGCTACACCTTC
CDR3: CASKKTGAYYGYTF
size: NA
D: TRBD1
J: TRBJ1-2
V: TRBV7-9

DNA: TGTGCCTGGAGTCAACAGGTATTGAGCACTGAAGCTTTCTTT
CDR3: CAWSQQVLSTEAFF
size: NA
D: NA
J: TRBJ1-1
V: TRBV30

DNA: TGTGCCAGTAGTAACCGATGGGACAGGGGGAACTATGGCTACACCTTC
CDR3: CASSNRWDRGNYGYTF
size: NA
D: TRBD1
J: TRBJ1-2
V: TRBV19